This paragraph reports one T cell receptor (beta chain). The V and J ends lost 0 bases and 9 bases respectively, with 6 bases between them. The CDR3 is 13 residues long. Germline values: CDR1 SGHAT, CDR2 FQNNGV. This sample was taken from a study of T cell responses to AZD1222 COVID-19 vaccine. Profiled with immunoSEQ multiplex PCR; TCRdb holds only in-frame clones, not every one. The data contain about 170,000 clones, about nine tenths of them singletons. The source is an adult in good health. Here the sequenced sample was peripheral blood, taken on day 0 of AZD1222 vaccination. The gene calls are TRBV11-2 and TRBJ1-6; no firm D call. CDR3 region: CASSLEPGSPLHF. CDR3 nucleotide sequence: TGTGCCAGCAGCTTAGAGCCCGGTTCACCCCTCCACTTT. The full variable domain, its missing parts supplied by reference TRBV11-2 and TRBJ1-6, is EAGVAQSPRYKIIEKRQSVAFWCNPISGHATLYWYQQILGQGPKLLIQFQNNGVVDDSQLPKDRFSAERLKGVDSTLKIQPAKLEDSAVYLCASSLEPGSPLHFGNGTRLTVT.